This TCR beta chain was obtained from a study of T-cell reconstitution after alpha-beta-depleted transplantation in children. Preparation of the TCRbeta library was carried out with unique molecular identifiers. TCRdb reprocessed the PCR reads with MiXCR, giving one entry per CDR3 protein. Here the sample spans 550,000 to 600,000 distinct CDR3 sequences, roughly 24% being singletons. Germline CDR1 and CDR2: KGHDR and SFDVKD. Trimming at V came to 3 bases and at J to 2 bases, leaving 8 bases not matched to a gene. The CDR3 has 16 residues. General observations from the study: In patients about two months after transplant, alpha-beta T cells reportedly arose from several hundred expanded graft clones. Once a year had passed after transplant, T-cell counts and diversity came mostly from newly produced T cells. High day-60 TCRbeta diversity in some patients came from surviving recipient T cells and thymic progenitors.

Remarks on this clonotype: Its antigen remains unknown.

Sequencing was performed on PBMCs, mostly from graft donor cells, taken 360 days after TCRalphabeta/CD19-depleted stem cell transplant. The chain employs TRBV24-1 and TRBJ2-5; 7 nucleotides match TRBD1. This receptor was identified in a boy under two years old who had a stem cell transplant for acute myeloid leukemia, so the T cells may come from the graft donor. The CDR3 bases are TGTGCCACCAGTGATCCGCACTCACAGGGGCAAGAGACCCAGTACTTC. Its protein is CATSDPHSQGQETQYF.